The present T cell receptor (beta chain) was sequenced within a study of T cell repertoires in cytomegalovirus infection (dated by TCRdb to about 2019). Some background on the complete study: The peptide stimulations were aimed at well-studied HLA-B-restricted epitopes as well as recently identified HLA-C-restricted CMV epitopes, whose presentation resists viral immunomodulation. Because public TCR beta signatures pointed to carriage of CMV infection together with the matching HLA type, the HLA type of each donor mattered for the analysis.

Sequencing used an Illumina HiSeq 1500. In TCRdb, the public reads were trimmed at Q25 with fastp and aligned with MiXCR, with productive beta chains retained. For every CDR3 protein sequence, its rows merge into one entry that carries the most common genes and DNA. Present in this sample are hundreds of thousands of distinct CDR3 sequences, 25% to 35% of which were seen just once. Roughly a sixth of the sample rests with the top ten. Notes on this clonotype: Its antigen has not been determined. No qualities accompany the bases; no much larger clone lies one base away.

What the work shows at the level of the full study, not this receptor alone: The ex vivo response was dominated by HLA-C-restricted CMV-specific TCR beta clonotypes, which also provided the single most frequent clonotype in two of eight donors. In both this cohort and an independent cohort of approximately 350 donors, the cumulative frequency of public TCR beta family members distinguished carriers of CMV infection plus the relevant HLA type.

V was cut back by 3 bases and J by 6 bases, leaving a gap of 20 bases between them. The CDR3 runs 17 residues from the cysteine to the phenylalanine. Only CDR3 DNA remains: 51 bases, in frame from the first base. In the paper's terms, the treatment or condition label means: in vitro stimulation with specific CMV peptide epitopes to enrich CMV-specific T cells. This specimen was cultured PBMCs, taken from culture after CMV antigen stimulation. The chain was built from TRBV12-3 or TRBV12-4 and TRBJ2-2, with TRBD1 perhaps the D gene, on 6 matching bases. The sequence was obtained from a human donor in good health (CMV status not recorded). Some clones in this sample may be carry-over from other donors' samples. For the CDR3, the sequence is CASSLLEGRGNAGELFF. The nucleotide sequence reads TGTGCCAGCAGTTTGTTAGAAGGCAGGGGAAACGCCGGGGAGCTGTTTTTT.